A selection of T cell receptor beta chains follows, all from one sample in a study of T cells in Graves' hyperthyroidism and ophthalmopathy. TCRdb fed the multiplex PCR reads into MiXCR, producing one record per CDR3 protein. The sample contains about 590,000 distinct CDR3 sequences, 15% to 19% of which appear only once. The sequencing input was blood. These receptors all come from a young woman with Graves' hyperthyroidism. Each CDR3 is given with its conserved first and last residue. D genes are given only for firm matches. Some rows mark clone size as missing; the rest say once, few, many or name a class of expanded clone.

size: many; J: TRBJ2-3; D: TRBD2; V: TRBV20-1; CDR3: CSAPGLAGGSDTQYF; DNA: TGCAGTGCTCCCGGACTAGCGGGAGGGTCAGATACGCAGTATTTT
size: NA; J: TRBJ2-1; D: NA; V: TRBV5-1; CDR3: CASSLAGGPSYNEQFF; DNA: TGCGCCAGCAGCTTGGCCGGCGGTCCCTCCTACAATGAGCAGTTCTTC
size: NA; J: TRBJ2-2; D: TRBD2; V: TRBV4-1; CDR3: CASSQDDGSGTVGELFF; DNA: TGCGCCAGCAGCCAAGATGACGGTAGCGGGACGGTCGGGGAGCTGTTTTTT
size: many; J: TRBJ1-1; D: NA; V: TRBV12-3/TRBV12-4; CDR3: CASSLVQGGTEAFF; DNA: TGTGCCAGCAGTTTAGTCCAGGGCGGCACTGAAGCTTTCTTT
size: few; J: TRBJ2-3; D: TRBD2; V: TRBV9; CDR3: CASGRLAGTSTDTQYF; DNA: TGTGCCAGCGGTCGACTAGCGGGAACTAGCACAGATACGCAGTATTTT
size: few; J: TRBJ2-1; D: TRBD1; V: TRBV28; CDR3: CASSSGQGRYNEQFF; DNA: TGTGCCAGCAGTTCTGGACAGGGGCGATACAATGAGCAGTTCTTC
size: NA; J: TRBJ2-2; D: NA; V: TRBV4-1; CDR3: CASSQEQHTGELFF; DNA: TGCGCCAGCAGCCAAGAACAGCACACCGGGGAGCTGTTTTTT
size: NA; J: TRBJ1-1; D: NA; V: TRBV7-2; CDR3: CASSVRGSVTEAFF; DNA: TGTGCCAGCAGCGTCAGGGGCTCGGTCACTGAAGCTTTCTTT
size: many; J: TRBJ2-4; D: NA; V: TRBV7-8; CDR3: CASTRFVRDIQYF; DNA: TGTGCCAGCACCCGATTCGTTCGGGACATTCAGTACTTC
size: once; J: TRBJ2-3; D: NA; V: TRBV19; CDR3: CASNRGGEGDTQYF; DNA: TGTGCCAGTAATAGAGGGGGAGAAGGGGATACGCAGTATTTT
size: many; J: TRBJ2-1; D: TRBD2; V: TRBV11-3; CDR3: CASSLLSSGGDVEQFF; DNA: TGTGCCAGCAGTCTTCTTTCTAGCGGAGGGGATGTTGAGCAGTTCTTC
size: many; J: TRBJ2-7; D: NA; V: TRBV20-1; CDR3: CSASGYKATIEQYF; DNA: TGCAGTGCTAGCGGCTACAAAGCAACGATCGAGCAGTACTTC
size: many; J: TRBJ1-5; D: TRBD1; V: TRBV10-3; CDR3: CAISEQGAVQPQHF; DNA: TGTGCCATCAGTGAGCAGGGGGCTGTACAGCCCCAGCATTTT
size: many; J: TRBJ2-5; D: TRBD2; V: TRBV13; CDR3: CASSLVASGDQETQYF; DNA: TGTGCCAGCAGCTTAGTTGCTAGCGGAGACCAAGAGACCCAGTACTTC
size: few; J: TRBJ1-5; D: NA; V: TRBV6-1; CDR3: CASSKTAPDQPQHF; DNA: TGTGCCAGCAGTAAGACAGCGCCGGACCAGCCCCAGCATTTT
size: few; J: TRBJ1-4; D: NA; V: TRBV4-2; CDR3: CASSQEVGIVEKLFF; DNA: TGTGCCAGCAGCCAAGAGGTTGGGATCGTAGAAAAACTGTTTTTT
size: NA; J: TRBJ1-3; D: NA; V: TRBV29-1; CDR3: CSGYIGSGDTIYF; DNA: TGCAGCGGTTACATTGGCTCTGGAGACACCATATATTTT
size: many; J: TRBJ1-1; D: NA; V: TRBV30; CDR3: CAWDGGDTEAFF; DNA: TGTGCCTGGGACGGCGGAGACACTGAAGCTTTCTTT
size: NA; J: TRBJ2-1; D: TRBD2; V: TRBV20-1; CDR3: CSAPTSGDYNEQFF; DNA: TGCAGTGCCCCCACTAGCGGGGATTACAATGAGCAGTTCTTC
size: few; J: TRBJ2-7; D: NA; V: TRBV13; CDR3: CASRGQGVRNEQYF; DNA: TGTGCCAGCAGGGGGCAGGGTGTTCGGAACGAGCAGTACTTC
size: few; J: TRBJ1-1; D: NA; V: TRBV2; CDR3: CASKTGTEAFF; DNA: TGTGCCAGCAAGACCGGCACTGAAGCTTTCTTT
size: many; J: TRBJ2-1; D: TRBD2; V: TRBV2; CDR3: CASSELGASGDNEQFF; DNA: TGTGCCAGCAGTGAACTAGGGGCTAGCGGGGACAATGAGCAGTTCTTC